One sample yielded the 23 T cell receptor beta chains listed below, sequenced in a study of spatial heterogeneity in lung cancer. Study outcomes and limitations: Expanded intratumoral alpha and beta TCR counts tracked tumor mutation counts.

No antigens are known for them. Documented time point: sample taken at primary tumor resection. Via MiXCR, TCRdb re-called the 5' RACE reads, giving one row per CDR3 protein. This table has 100,000 to 110,000 distinct CDR3 sequences, under 4.5% appearing once. The sample in question was lung tumor tissue, obtained at surgery. All receptors come from a male donor with early-stage non-small cell lung cancer.

This clonotype showed up just a few times. V usage is TRBV5-1 and J usage is TRBJ2-2, with D perhaps given as TRBD1 or TRBD2 (5 bases each). This CDR3 has 17 amino acids. V dropped 4 bases and J dropped 4 bases, with 20 bases sitting between them. Germline-derived CDR1 and CDR2 are SGHRS and YFSETQ. The CDR3 region is CASSRSPEGSTTGELFF. The CDR3, as DNA: TGCGCCAGCAGCCGCTCCCCCGAGGGGTCGACCACCGGGGAGCTGTTTTTT.

The chain uses TRBV10-1 and TRBJ2-2, with D perhaps TRBD1 (5 bases). Between the trimmed V and J ends, which lost 8 bases and 1 base, there was a span of 11 bases. This CDR3 is built from 14 residues. Germline V gives CDR1 WNHNN, CDR2 SYGVQD (reference sequence). In nucleotides, the CDR3 is TGCGCCAGCCGACCAACAGGGAACACCGGGGAGCTGTTTTTT. It translates to CASRPTGNTGELFF.

This clonotype was seen ten or more times. This rearrangement joins TRBV27 to TRBJ2-5; 8 positions agree with TRBD2. Losses at the gene ends were 5 bases for V and 0 bases for J; bases not matched to a gene: 5. The germline V gene encodes CDR1 MNHEY and CDR2 SMNVEV (reference sequence). The CDR3 extends over 15 amino acids. CDR3 amino acids: CASSHFSGNQETQYF. Here the CDR3 DNA reads TGTGCCAGCAGTCACTTTAGCGGGAACCAAGAGACCCAGTACTTC.

The sample holds a few counts of this clonotype. V usage is TRBV6-5 and J usage is TRBJ1-6; D unresolved. Looked up from germline, CDR1 is MNHEY and CDR2 is SVGAGI. V was cut by 5 bases and J by 10 bases, with 15 bases left in between. CDR3 size: 14 residues. CDR3 amino acids: CASSPLRGGSPLHF. DNA of the CDR3: TGTGCCAGCAGTCCCCTACGGGGAGGCTCACCCCTCCACTTT.

In its sample, this clonotype was seen many times. This chain uses TRBV2 with TRBJ2-3; D unclear. The germline V and J ends were trimmed by 6 bases and 2 bases, with 9 bases remaining between them. Germline CDR1 is SNHLY and CDR2 is FYNNEI. The CDR3 is 13 amino acids. This CDR3 reads CASRNSHTDTQYF. The CDR3 DNA sequence: TGTGCCAGCAGGAACAGCCACACAGATACGCAGTATTTT. The full variable domain, its missing parts supplied by reference TRBV2 and TRBJ2-3, is EPEVTQTPSHQVTQMGQEVILRCVPISNHLYFYWYRQILGQKVEFLVSFYNNEISEKSEIFDDQFSVERPDGSNFTLKIRSTKLEDSAMYFCASRNSHTDTQYFGPGTRLTVL.

Many counts were recorded for this clonotype. This chain connects TRBV4-1 to TRBJ2-3, with D possibly being TRBD1 or TRBD2 (5 bases each). Germline V gene lookup returns CDR1 MGHRA and CDR2 YSYEKL. Trimming removed 3 bases from V and 0 bases from J, with 22 bases in between. This CDR3 contains 19 residues. The CDR3 DNA follows: TGCGCCAGCAGCCAGGGACCTTTTTGGACCCCCACAAGCACAGATACGCAGTATTTT. Its protein is CASSQGPFWTPTSTDTQYF.

This clonotype was observed many times. J is TRBJ2-6 and V is TRBV3-1, with D unresolved. Germline V lookup: CDR1 LGHDT, CDR2 YNNKEL (reference sequence). The germline V and J ends were trimmed by 3 bases and 0 bases, with 3 bases remaining between them. The CDR3 is 14 residues long. This chain's CDR3 is CASSHGSGANVLTF. The CDR3 DNA reads as TGTGCCAGCAGCCACGGCTCTGGGGCCAACGTCCTGACTTTC. Full variable domain (remainder filled in from reference TRBV3-1 and TRBJ2-6): DTAVSQTPKYLVTQMGNDKSIKCEQNLGHDTMYWYKQDSKKFLKIMFSYNNKELIINETVPNRFSPKSPDKAHLNLHINSLELGDSAVYFCASSHGSGANVLTFGAGSRLTVL.

This clonotype was picked up many times. The chain joins TRBV9 to TRBJ2-7, with 8 bases lining up with TRBD1. With V trimmed by 3 bases and J by 2 bases, 4 bases remained unmatched. The germline gives CDR1 SGDLS, CDR2 YYNGEE. This CDR3 contains 14 residues. The CDR3 loop reads CASSEQGVPYEQYF. In nucleotides, the CDR3 is TGTGCCAGCAGCGAACAGGGGGTACCCTACGAGCAGTACTTC.

In this sample, this clonotype turned up many times. For the CDR3, the DNA is TGTGCCAGCAGCTCGGGCAACGCCTACCAAGAGACCCAGTACTTC. Its protein is CASSSGNAYQETQYF. The V call is TRBV11-2, the J call TRBJ2-5; D ambiguous. CDR1 SGHAT and CDR2 FQNNGV come from the germline V gene. The CDR3 length is 15 residues. With 4 bases removed from V and 0 bases from J, the gap between germline ends came to 12 bases.

This clonotype came up a few times. The chain links TRBV11-2 to TRBJ2-7; TRBD1 agrees at 7 bases. The germline CDR1 and CDR2 sequences are SGHAT and FQNNGV. The CDR3 is 14 amino acids. V lost 5 bases to trimming and J lost 3 bases; unmatched junction nucleotides: 7. The CDR3 sequence: CASSPLGQYYEQYF. The CDR3 nucleotides read TGTGCCAGCAGCCCACTGGGACAGTACTACGAGCAGTACTTC.

The gene calls are TRBV29-1 and TRBJ2-4, with 8 bases that match TRBD1. This CDR3 is built from 14 residues. In germline, CDR1 is SQVTM, CDR2 ANQGSEA. The V segment lost 5 bases and the J segment 2 bases; nucleotides outside the gene matches: 5. CDR3 coding DNA: TGCAGCGTTCAACAGGGGGGAACCAAAAACATTCAGTACTTC. Its translation is CSVQQGGTKNIQYF. Full variable domain (missing parts from reference TRBV29-1 and TRBJ2-4): SAVISQKPSRDICQRGTSLTIQCQVDSQVTMMFWYRQQPGQSLTLIATANQGSEATYESGFVIDKFPISRPNLTFSTLTVSNMSPEDSSIYLCSVQQGGTKNIQYFGAGTRLSVL.

This clonotype was seen at least ten times. The chain carries TRBV7-9 and TRBJ2-3; 7 bases line up with TRBD2. The V gene's germline CDR1 is SEHNR and CDR2 FQNEAQ (reference sequence). The trim removed 3 bases at V and 2 bases at J, leaving 8 bases unmatched. There are 16 residues in the CDR3. The CDR3 sequence: CASSLRPGGDTDTQYF. The CDR3 coding sequence is TGTGCCAGCAGCTTGAGGCCGGGAGGTGACACAGATACGCAGTATTTT.

This clonotype has a count of ten or more. The rearrangement links TRBV29-1 to TRBJ2-3, with D unclear. The germline V gene has CDR1 SQVTM and CDR2 ANQGSEA. This CDR3 has 13 residues. V dropped 8 bases and J dropped 0 bases, with 12 bases sitting between them. Here the CDR3 DNA reads TGCAGCTCCACGGGCTATAGCACAGATACGCAGTATTTT. Residues: CSSTGYSTDTQYF.

This clonotype was found many times. This rearrangement joins TRBV7-8 to TRBJ1-1; D possibly corresponds to TRBD1 (6 bases). The CDR3 is made up of 13 amino acids. The germline V gene has CDR1 SGHVS and CDR2 FQNEAQ. Trimming took 4 bases from V and 7 from J, leaving 13 bases between them. CDR3 protein: CASSSVPRGEAFF. CDR3 coding DNA: TGTGCCAGCAGCTCCGTCCCCAGGGGTGAAGCTTTCTTT.

This clonotype was recorded many times. CDR3: CASSLSLLTSSYEQYF. The CDR3 DNA is TGTGCCAGCAGTTTATCACTACTAACCTCATCCTACGAGCAGTACTTC. V is TRBV28 and J is TRBJ2-7; no definite D call. CDR3 size: 16 residues. The V end lost 1 base, the J end lost 1 base, and 14 bases lay between the germline ends. Germline CDR1 reads MDHEN; CDR2 reads SYDVKM.

This clonotype came up many times. The chain combines TRBV28 with TRBJ2-5; 9 bases map to TRBD1. Losses at the gene ends were 7 bases for V and 2 bases for J; bases not matched to a gene: 2. CDR3 length: 13 residues. Germline CDR1 is MDHEN and CDR2 is SYDVKM. CDR3 sequence reads: CASNDRGQETQYF. The CDR3 region has the DNA TGTGCCAGCAACGACAGGGGGCAAGAGACCCAGTACTTC.

This sequence joins TRBV6-5 and TRBJ2-7, with unresolved D. CDR1 and CDR2 from the germline V gene are MNHEY and SVGAGI. The CDR3 runs to 13 residues. V was cut by 1 base and J by 9 bases, with 13 bases left in between. The CDR3 nucleotides read TGTGCCAGCAGTTACTTATCCGGGCTCTGGCAGTACTTC. It encodes CASSYLSGLWQYF.

This clonotype was counted only a few times. V is TRBV2 and J is TRBJ2-3; 10 nucleotides agree with TRBD2. With 2 bases clipped from V and 5 bases from J, the junction kept 4 bases outside the gene matches. CDR3 length: 15 amino acids. Germline V lookup: CDR1 SNHLY, CDR2 FYNNEI. The CDR3 loop reads CASSESSGSQDTQYF. Written as DNA, the CDR3 is TGTGCCAGCAGTGAATCTAGCGGGAGTCAAGATACGCAGTATTTT.

This clonotype showed up many times. This chain links TRBV4-2 with TRBJ2-3; tentatively, D is TRBD1 (6 bases). V was clipped by 3 bases and J by 1 base, with 11 bases between them. Germline V gene sequence: CDR1 LGHNA, CDR2 YNFKEQ. The CDR3 is made up of 15 amino acids. The CDR3 spells CASSHGQSGTDTQYF. For the CDR3, the DNA is TGTGCCAGCAGCCACGGACAGAGCGGCACAGATACGCAGTATTTT.

J is TRBJ2-2 and V is TRBV11-2; perhaps TRBD2 as D (6 bases). Per germline, CDR1 SGHAT and CDR2 FQNNGV. The CDR3 spans 14 residues. V was shortened by 7 bases and J by 6 bases, with 15 bases between the two germline ends. This chain's CDR3 is CASNWGRSAGELFF. DNA for the CDR3: TGTGCCAGCAACTGGGGGAGGTCCGCCGGGGAGCTGTTTTTT. Combining the CDR3 with reference TRBV11-2 and TRBJ2-2 gives the whole variable domain EAGVAQSPRYKIIEKRQSVAFWCNPISGHATLYWYQQILGQGPKLLIQFQNNGVVDDSQLPKDRFSAERLKGVDSTLKIQPAKLEDSAVYLCASNWGRSAGELFFGEGSRLTVL.

The rearrangement links TRBV20-1 to TRBJ2-1; a possible D gene is TRBD2 (6 bases). The CDR3 runs to 14 residues. Trimming cost V 4 bases and J 7 bases, with 17 bases left between them. Germline CDR1 and CDR2: DFQATT and SNEGSKA (reference sequence). The CDR3 nucleotides are TGCAGTGCTAAACCCGGGAGTCTCCGGAATGAGCAGTTCTTC. It translates to CSAKPGSLRNEQFF.

This clonotype was observed at least ten times. The rearrangement links TRBV11-2 to TRBJ2-3; maybe TRBD2 (5 bases). This CDR3 region has 13 residues. CDR1 and CDR2 from the germline V gene are SGHAT and FQNNGV. V lost 7 bases, J lost 6 bases, and 14 bases lay in between. CDR3 in DNA: TGTGCCAGCACCAAAACGGGGTCTGATACGCAGTATTTT. It yields the protein CASTKTGSDTQYF.

The table lists this clonotype with many counts. The rearrangement joins TRBV14 to TRBJ2-1; a weak D match, TRBD1 (6 bases). The V gene's germline CDR1 is SGHDN and CDR2 FVKESK. This CDR3 is built from 16 residues. The germline V and J ends were trimmed by 2 bases and 8 bases, with 19 bases remaining between them. In DNA form, the CDR3 reads TGTGCCAGCAGCCAATGGCCCACAGGGTCACAGGATGAGCAGTTCTTC. Protein: CASSQWPTGSQDEQFF. Together with reference TRBV14 and TRBJ2-1, the CDR3 gives the full variable domain: EAGVTQFPSHSVIEKGQTVTLRCDPISGHDNLYWYRRVMGKEIKFLLHFVKESKQDESGMPNNRFLAERTGGTYSTLKVQPAELEDSGVYFCASSQWPTGSQDEQFFGPGTRLTVL.